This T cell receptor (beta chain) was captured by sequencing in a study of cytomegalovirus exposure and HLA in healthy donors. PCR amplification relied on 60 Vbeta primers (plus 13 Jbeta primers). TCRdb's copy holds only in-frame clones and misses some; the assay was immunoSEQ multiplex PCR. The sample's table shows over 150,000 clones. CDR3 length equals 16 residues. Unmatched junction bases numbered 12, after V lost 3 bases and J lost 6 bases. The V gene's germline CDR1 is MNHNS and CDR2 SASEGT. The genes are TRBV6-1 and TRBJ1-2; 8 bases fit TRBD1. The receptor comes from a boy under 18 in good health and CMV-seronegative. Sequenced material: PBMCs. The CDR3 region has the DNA TGTGCCAGCAGTGACAGACAGGGGAGGTATCCCGATGGCTACACCTTC. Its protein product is CASSDRQGRYPDGYTF.